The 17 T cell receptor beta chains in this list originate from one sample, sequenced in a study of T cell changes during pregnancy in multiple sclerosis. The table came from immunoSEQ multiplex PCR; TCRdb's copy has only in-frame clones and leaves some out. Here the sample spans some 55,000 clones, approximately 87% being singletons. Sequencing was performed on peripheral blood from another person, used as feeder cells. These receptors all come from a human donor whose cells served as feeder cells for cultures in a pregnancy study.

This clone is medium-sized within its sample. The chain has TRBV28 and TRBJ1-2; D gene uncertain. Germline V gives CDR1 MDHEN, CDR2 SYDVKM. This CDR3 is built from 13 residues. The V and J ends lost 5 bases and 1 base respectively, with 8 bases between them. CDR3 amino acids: CASSLDLNYGYTF. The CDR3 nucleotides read TGTGCCAGCAGTCTAGATCTTAACTATGGCTACACCTTC.

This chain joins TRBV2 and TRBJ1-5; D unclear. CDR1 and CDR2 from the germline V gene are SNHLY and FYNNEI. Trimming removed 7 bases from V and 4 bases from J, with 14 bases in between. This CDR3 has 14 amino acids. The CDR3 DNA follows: TGTGCCAGCATTGGGGATCGGCATAATCAGCCCCAGCATTTT. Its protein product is CASIGDRHNQPQHF. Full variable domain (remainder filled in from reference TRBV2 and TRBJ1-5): EPEVTQTPSHQVTQMGQEVILRCVPISNHLYFYWYRQILGQKVEFLVSFYNNEISEKSEIFDDQFSVERPDGSNFTLKIRSTKLEDSAMYFCASIGDRHNQPQHFGDGTRLSIL.

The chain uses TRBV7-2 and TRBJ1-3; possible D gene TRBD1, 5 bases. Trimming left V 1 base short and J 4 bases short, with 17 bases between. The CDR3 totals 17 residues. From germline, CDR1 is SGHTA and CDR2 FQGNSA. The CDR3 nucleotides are TGTGCCAGCAGCTTAGACCCACGGGGCTCCTCCGGAAACACCATATATTTT. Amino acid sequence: CASSLDPRGSSGNTIYF.

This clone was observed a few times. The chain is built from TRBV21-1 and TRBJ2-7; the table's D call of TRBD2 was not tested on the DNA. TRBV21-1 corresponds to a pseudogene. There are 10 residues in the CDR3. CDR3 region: CASTAYEQYF. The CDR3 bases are TGTGCCAGCACTGCCTACGAGCAGTACTTC.

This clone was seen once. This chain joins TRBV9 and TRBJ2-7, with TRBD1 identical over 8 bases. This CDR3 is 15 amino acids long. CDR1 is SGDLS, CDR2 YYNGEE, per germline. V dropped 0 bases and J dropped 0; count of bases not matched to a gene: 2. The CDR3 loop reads CASSVGTGSSYEQYF. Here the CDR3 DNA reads TGTGCCAGCAGCGTAGGGACAGGGAGCTCCTACGAGCAGTACTTC.

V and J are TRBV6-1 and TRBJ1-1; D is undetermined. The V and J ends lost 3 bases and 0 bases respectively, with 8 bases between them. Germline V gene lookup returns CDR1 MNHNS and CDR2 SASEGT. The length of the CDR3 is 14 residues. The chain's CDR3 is CASSESTLNTEAFF. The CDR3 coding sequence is TGTGCCAGCAGTGAGTCGACACTGAACACTGAAGCTTTCTTT.

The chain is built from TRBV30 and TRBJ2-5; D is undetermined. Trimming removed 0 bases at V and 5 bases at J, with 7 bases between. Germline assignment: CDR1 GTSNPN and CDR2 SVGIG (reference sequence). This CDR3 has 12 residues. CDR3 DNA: TGTGCCTGGAGTGTACGGGTCGAGACCCAGTACTTC. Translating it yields CAWSVRVETQYF.

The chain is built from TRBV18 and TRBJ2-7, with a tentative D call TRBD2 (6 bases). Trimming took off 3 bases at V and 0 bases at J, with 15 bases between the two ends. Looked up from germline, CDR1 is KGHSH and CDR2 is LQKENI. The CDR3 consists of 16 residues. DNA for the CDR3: TGTGCCAGCTCACCTACCGGGGGTGCCGTCTCCTACGAGCAGTACTTC. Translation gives CASSPTGGAVSYEQYF.

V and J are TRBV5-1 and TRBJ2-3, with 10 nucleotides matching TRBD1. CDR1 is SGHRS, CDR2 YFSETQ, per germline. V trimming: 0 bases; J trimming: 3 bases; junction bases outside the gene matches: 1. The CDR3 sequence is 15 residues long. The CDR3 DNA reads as TGCGCCAGCAGCTTGGCGGGACAGGGGACAGATACGCAGTATTTT. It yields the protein CASSLAGQGTDTQYF.

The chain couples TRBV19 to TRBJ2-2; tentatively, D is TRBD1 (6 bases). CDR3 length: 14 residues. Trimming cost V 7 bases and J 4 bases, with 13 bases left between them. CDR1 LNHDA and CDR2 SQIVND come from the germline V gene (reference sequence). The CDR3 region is CASNRDTLTGELFF. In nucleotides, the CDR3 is TGTGCCAGTAATCGGGACACCCTCACCGGGGAGCTGTTTTTT.

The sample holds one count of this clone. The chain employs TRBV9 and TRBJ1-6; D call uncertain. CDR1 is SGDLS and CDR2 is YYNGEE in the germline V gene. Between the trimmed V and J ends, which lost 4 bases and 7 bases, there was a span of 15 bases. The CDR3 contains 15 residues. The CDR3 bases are TGTGCCAGCAGCCTAGAGGGTAACCCCAATTCACCCCTCCACTTT. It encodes CASSLEGNPNSPLHF.

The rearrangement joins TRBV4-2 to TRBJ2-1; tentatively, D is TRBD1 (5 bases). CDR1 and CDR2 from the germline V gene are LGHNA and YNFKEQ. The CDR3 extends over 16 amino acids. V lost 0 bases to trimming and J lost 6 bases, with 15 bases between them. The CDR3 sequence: CASSQEGGQGFNEQFF. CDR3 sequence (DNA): TGTGCCAGCAGCCAAGAAGGCGGTCAGGGCTTCAATGAGCAGTTCTTC.

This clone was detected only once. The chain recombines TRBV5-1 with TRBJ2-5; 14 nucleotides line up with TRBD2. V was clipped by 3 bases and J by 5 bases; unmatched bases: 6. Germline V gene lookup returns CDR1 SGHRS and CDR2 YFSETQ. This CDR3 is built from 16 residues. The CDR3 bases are TGCGCCAGCAGCTCGGCGACTAGCGGGAGGGCGGAGACCCAGTACTTC. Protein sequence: CASSSATSGRAETQYF. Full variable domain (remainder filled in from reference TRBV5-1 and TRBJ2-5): KAGVTQTPRYLIKTRGQQVTLSCSPISGHRSVSWYQQTPGQGLQFLFEYFSETQRNKGNFPGRFSGRQFSNSRSEMNVSTLELGDSALYLCASSSATSGRAETQYFGPGTRLLVL.

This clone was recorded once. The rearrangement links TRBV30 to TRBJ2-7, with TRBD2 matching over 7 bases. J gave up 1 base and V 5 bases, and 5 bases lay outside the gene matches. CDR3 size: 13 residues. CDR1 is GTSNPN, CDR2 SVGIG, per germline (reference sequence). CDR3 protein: CAWERGGSYEQYF. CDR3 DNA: TGTGCCTGGGAGCGGGGAGGGTCCTACGAGCAGTACTTC. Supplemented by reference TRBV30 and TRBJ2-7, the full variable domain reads SQTIHQWPATLVQPVGSPLSLECTVEGTSNPNLYWYRQAAGRGLQLLFYSVGIGQISSEVPQNLSASRPQDRQFILSSKKLLLSDSGFYLCAWERGGSYEQYFGPGTRLTVT.

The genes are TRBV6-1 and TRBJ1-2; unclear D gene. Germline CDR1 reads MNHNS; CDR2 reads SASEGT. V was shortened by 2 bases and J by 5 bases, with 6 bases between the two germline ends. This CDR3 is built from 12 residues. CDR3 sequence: CASSERRYGYTF. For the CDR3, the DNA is TGTGCCAGCAGTGAACGGAGGTATGGCTACACCTTC.

The CDR3 DNA reads as TGTGCCAGCAGCGCACGAGCCTACAATGAGCAGTTCTTC. This encodes CASSARAYNEQFF. This sequence joins TRBV25-1 and TRBJ2-1; no reliable D call. CDR3 length: 13 amino acids. CDR1 is MGHDK, CDR2 SYGVNS, per germline. Trimming left V 6 bases short and J 2 bases short, with 8 bases between.

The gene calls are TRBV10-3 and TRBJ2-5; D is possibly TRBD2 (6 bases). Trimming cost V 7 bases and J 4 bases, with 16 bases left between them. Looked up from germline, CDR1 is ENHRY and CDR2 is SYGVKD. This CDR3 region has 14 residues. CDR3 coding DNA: TGTGCCATCAAGGAGGGAGTTCGGCGAGAGACCCAGTACTTC. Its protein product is CAIKEGVRRETQYF.